This record concerns one T cell receptor (beta chain) sequence. Trimming took 0 bases from V and 0 from J, leaving 12 bases between them. This CDR3 contains 17 residues. The germline gives CDR1 MNHEY, CDR2 SMNVEV (reference sequence). The data were taken from a study of shared clonotypes between healthy human individuals. Some clones are missing from TCRdb's copy, which holds only in-frame ones; the method was immunoSEQ multiplex PCR. The sample has some 2,000,000 clones; 85% to 95% are singletons. This TCR was sampled from a man younger than 35 in good health. The chain uses TRBV27 and TRBJ2-4; D unresolved. Sequencing was carried out using naive CD4+ T cells sorted from blood. Subset in this sample: CD45RA+ positively selected. CDR3 in DNA: TGTGCCAGCAGTTTATCTTGGCAGAGACTAGCCAAAAACATTCAGTACTTC. Residues: CASSLSWQRLAKNIQYF.